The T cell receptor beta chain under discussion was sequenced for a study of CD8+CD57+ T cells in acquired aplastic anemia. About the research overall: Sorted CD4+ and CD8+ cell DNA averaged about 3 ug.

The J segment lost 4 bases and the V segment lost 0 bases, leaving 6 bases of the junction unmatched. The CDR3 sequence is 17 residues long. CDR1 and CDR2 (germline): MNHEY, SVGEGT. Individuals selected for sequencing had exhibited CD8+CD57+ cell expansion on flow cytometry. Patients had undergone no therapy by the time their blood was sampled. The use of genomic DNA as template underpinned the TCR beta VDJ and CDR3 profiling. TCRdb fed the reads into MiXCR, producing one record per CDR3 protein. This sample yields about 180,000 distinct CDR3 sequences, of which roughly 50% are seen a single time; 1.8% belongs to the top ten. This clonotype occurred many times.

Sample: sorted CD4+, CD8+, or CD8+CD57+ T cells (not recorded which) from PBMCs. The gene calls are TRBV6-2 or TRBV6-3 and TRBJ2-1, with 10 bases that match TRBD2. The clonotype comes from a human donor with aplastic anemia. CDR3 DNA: TGTGCCAGCAGTTACTCCGGACTAGCGGCACCTTACAATGAGCAGTTCTTC. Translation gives CASSYSGLAAPYNEQFF.